One sample yielded the 28 T cell receptor beta chains listed below, sequenced in a study of tumor and adjacent non-tumor tissue in lung cancer. TCRbeta libraries were built with three rounds of nested PCR, modified from ARM-PCR. TCRdb reanalysed the multiplex PCR reads using MiXCR and keeps one entry per CDR3 protein. The table lists about 70,000 distinct CDR3 sequences, around 73% of them singletons, with approximately 30% in the top ten. The template was RNA from unsorted bulk tissue. Sequenced input: lung tumor tissue. These receptors were obtained from a man aged 55 to 70 with non-small cell lung cancer.

Of note for this clonotype: An end of the junction does not agree with germline; a read error may underlie this. The CDR3 DNA sequence: TGTGCCCGCAGTTCCAGGACTAGCGGTCGGAGTTACGGCAATGAGCACTTCTTC. Amino acids: CARSSRTSGRSYGNEHFF. The V call is TRBV12-3 or TRBV12-4, the J call TRBJ2-1; 10 nucleotides agree with TRBD2. The CDR3 spans 18 residues.

For this clonotype: No conserved phenylalanine or tryptophan is present at the end of the CDR3, so a read error is the likely explanation. This chain links TRBV6-6 with TRBJ1-2; no reliable D call. The CDR3 spans 12 residues. In germline, CDR1 is MNHNY, CDR2 SVGAGI (reference sequence). The CDR3: CVSSFTKRGYTS. CDR3 DNA sequence: TGTGTCAGCAGTTTCACAAAACGCGGCTACACCTCC.

The CDR3 DNA reads TGCAGCATTGTCTTCTGGGAGTCGGTGGGACGAAATGAGCAGTTCTTC. It is translated as CSIVFWESVGRNEQFF. The chain has TRBV29-1 and TRBJ2-1; tentatively, D is TRBD1 or TRBD2 (5 bases each). This CDR3 is 16 amino acids long. V gave up 8 bases and J gave up 7 bases, with 27 bases separating them. Germline loops: CDR1 SQVTM, CDR2 ANQGSEA.

The chain links TRBV20-1 to TRBJ2-7; the match to TRBD2 covers 15 bases. The V segment lost 4 bases and the J segment 3 bases; nucleotides outside the gene matches: 13. The CDR3 sequence is 18 residues long. Germline values: CDR1 DFQATT, CDR2 SNEGSKA (reference sequence). The CDR3 nucleotides are TGCAGTGCTAACGCCGGACTAGCGGGAGGGCTGGATCACTACGAGCAGTACTTC. This encodes CSANAGLAGGLDHYEQYF.

CDR3 DNA sequence: TGCGCCAGCAGTGATAAGGGAGGAGAGCCAAGTCAGCCCCAGCATTTT. Encoded protein: CASSDKGGEPSQPQHF. V usage is TRBV10-2 and J usage is TRBJ1-5; D ambiguous. V was cut by 3 bases and J by 6 bases, with 18 bases left in between. The CDR3 is made up of 16 amino acids. Germline V CDR1 and CDR2: WSHSY, SAAADI.

This clonotype appeared once. The rearrangement uses TRBV6-5 and TRBJ1-5, with D unresolved. Deletions cut 9 bases from V and 10 bases from J, with 16 bases between. Germline CDR1 MNHEY, CDR2 SVGAGI. This CDR3 contains 12 residues. The CDR3 region is CASSLHGGPQHF. CDR3 nucleotides: TGTGCCAGTAGTCTACACGGAGGACCCCAGCATTTT.

This clonotype was recorded a few times. V is TRBV19 and J is TRBJ1-5; D is perhaps TRBD1 (6 bases). The CDR3 spans 15 residues. Germline values: CDR1 LNHDA, CDR2 SQIVND (reference sequence). V was shortened by 8 bases and J by 1 base, with 15 bases between the two germline ends. The CDR3 DNA reads as TGTGCCAGTCAAAGGGGACACCAGAGCAATCAGCCCCAGCATTTT. This codes for CASQRGHQSNQPQHF.

Concerning this clonotype: The final CDR3 position lacks the conserved phenylalanine or tryptophan, pointing to a likely read error. The CDR3 DNA sequence: TGTAGCTGCTGGAGTGGGTCAGATACGCAGTATTCT. Its protein is CSCWSGSDTQYS. V and J are TRBV20-1 and TRBJ2-3; D is ambiguous. The CDR3 totals 12 residues. CDR1 and CDR2 (germline): DFQATT, SNEGSKA (reference sequence).

In the case of this clonotype: A read error may explain this, as a much larger clone is one base away. The rearrangement joins TRBV30 to TRBJ2-2; D unclear. The germline V gene has CDR1 GTSNPN and CDR2 SVGIG (reference sequence). The CDR3 consists of 15 residues. CDR3 sequence: CVWSVPIRNTGELFF. CDR3 nucleotide sequence: TGTGTCTGGAGTGTACCTATCAGGAACACCGGGGAGCTGTTTTTT.

Remarks on this clonotype: At one of its ends the junction is not consistent with the germline gene, which may arise from a read error. V usage is TRBV6-6 and J usage is TRBJ1-1; no firm D call. Germline CDR1 is MNHNY and CDR2 is SVGAGI (reference sequence). The CDR3 consists of 15 residues. CDR3 nucleotide sequence: TGTGTCAGCGGGTTGGAGAAACTCATGAACACTGAAACTTTCTTT. Amino acid sequence: CVSGLEKLMNTETFF.

This clonotype came up a few times. The chain is built from TRBV20-1 and TRBJ2-5; D not resolved. Trimming cost V 6 bases and J 14 bases, with 28 bases left between them. The CDR3 extends over 14 amino acids. Per the germline V gene, CDR1 is DFQATT and CDR2 is SNEGSKA (reference sequence). This CDR3 is CSATLRTRQETLYF. DNA of the CDR3: TGCAGTGCCACGCTTAGGACGCGGCAAGAGACCCTATACTTC.

About this clonotype: This CDR3 fails to terminate in the conserved phenylalanine or tryptophan, so it likely reflects a read error. The chain employs TRBV28 and TRBJ1-4; D is unresolved. There are 13 residues in the CDR3. V was cut by 6 bases and J by 8 bases, with 13 bases left in between. Per germline, CDR1 MDHEN and CDR2 SYDVKM. Here the CDR3 DNA reads TGTGCCAGCAGGGGGATAGAAACGGAAAAACTGTTTATT. This codes for CASRGIETEKLFI.

In this sample, this clonotype turned up many times. The chain joins TRBV20-1 to TRBJ2-7; a weak D match, TRBD2 (9 bases). Trimming removed 4 bases from V and 5 bases from J, with 21 bases in between. This CDR3 comprises 15 residues. Germline V gives CDR1 DFQATT, CDR2 SNEGSKA (reference sequence). CDR3 residues: CSAINRGVAGDEQYF. In DNA form, the CDR3 reads TGCAGTGCTATTAACAGGGGGGTAGCGGGAGACGAGCAGTACTTC.

This clonotype showed up just once. Germline and junction disagree at one end, which may indicate a read error. The chain links TRBV6-5 to TRBJ1-1; D is undetermined. Per germline, CDR1 MNHEY and CDR2 SVGAGI. The CDR3 is made up of 13 amino acids. The CDR3: CASTRSEGTDAFF. The CDR3 DNA sequence: TGTGCCAGCACCCGTTCGGAAGGCACTGATGCTTTCTTT.

This clonotype has only one observation. Lacking the conserved final phenylalanine or tryptophan, this CDR3 likely reflects a read error. The J gene is TRBJ2-7, the V gene TRBV29-1; D possibly corresponds to TRBD2 (5 bases). The ends were cut back, 2 bases at V and 5 bases at J, with 7 bases in the middle. There are 11 residues in the CDR3. Germline assignment: CDR1 SQVTM and CDR2 ANQGSEA. CDR3 in amino acids: CSVERRNEQYS. Here the CDR3 DNA reads TGCAGCGTTGAACGGAGGAACGAGCAGTACTCC.

This chain joins TRBV6-5 and TRBJ1-3; TRBD1 might be the D (5 bases). This CDR3 is built from 14 residues. Trimming removed 7 bases at V and 1 base at J, with 11 bases between. Germline assignment: CDR1 MNHEY and CDR2 SVGAGI. CDR3 nucleotide sequence: TGTGCCAGCAAACAGGCCTTATCTGGAAACACCATATATTTT. As protein: CASKQALSGNTIYF.

Comment on this clonotype: Germline and junction disagree at one end, which may indicate a read error. CDR3 protein: CSTRAISEVEQFF. Here the CDR3 DNA reads TGCAGTACTAGGGCCATCTCAGAGGTTGAGCAGTTCTTC. The chain recombines TRBV20-1 with TRBJ2-1; D is possibly TRBD2 (5 bases). This CDR3 has 13 amino acids. Per germline, CDR1 DFQATT and CDR2 SNEGSKA (reference sequence).

Notes on this clonotype: The DNA is left out, because the CDR3 cannot be placed on it with certainty; the CDR3 is given as TCRdb lists it. V gene TRBV20-1 combines with J gene TRBJ2-3; the table names TRBD1, a call not compared with the DNA. Germline V gene data show CDR1 as DFQATT and CDR2 as SNEGSKA (reference sequence). With termini counted, the CDR3 has 15 amino acids. This CDR3 reads CSASSSGRGTATQHF.

As concerns this clonotype: A much larger clone differs by one base, so this may be a read error. The CDR3 sequence: CVSSLVQDRVRLEQYF. CDR3 DNA sequence: TGTGTCAGCAGCTTGGTCCAGGACAGGGTCCGCCTGGAGCAGTACTTC. The genes are TRBV5-5 and TRBJ2-7, with TRBD1 matching over 8 bases. The CDR3 contains 16 residues. Looked up from germline, CDR1 is SGHKS and CDR2 is YYEKEE (reference sequence).

The chain is built from TRBV10-1 and TRBJ2-1, with D perhaps matching TRBD2 (6 bases). CDR3 length: 14 amino acids. Germline V gene sequence: CDR1 WNHNN, CDR2 SYGVQD (reference sequence). The germline V and J ends were trimmed by 6 bases and 8 bases, with 17 bases remaining between them. CDR3 nucleotides: TGCGCCAGCAGCGGGACGGGGGTGAGGGATGAGCAGTTCTTC. Protein product: CASSGTGVRDEQFF.

Notes on this clonotype: This clone may be a read error of a much larger clone one base away. This chain connects TRBV7-8 to TRBJ2-7; TRBD1 matches at 10 bases. In germline, CDR1 is SGHVS, CDR2 FQNEAQ. V lost 3 bases, J lost 7 bases, and 6 bases stayed unmatched. The CDR3 runs to 14 residues. The CDR3: CASSFRRTGGEQYF. The CDR3, as DNA: TGTGCCAGCAGCTTTCGGAGGACAGGGGGGGAGCAGTACTTC.

Details on this clonotype: An end of the junction does not agree with germline; a read error may underlie this. The genes are TRBV6-1 and TRBJ2-1; 12 bases match TRBD2. CDR1 is MNHNS and CDR2 is SASEGT in the germline V gene. CDR3 length equals 14 residues. The CDR3, as DNA: TGTGCCGGCAGCCGGACTAGCGGGAACAATGAGCAGTTCTTC. Amino acids: CAGSRTSGNNEQFF.

With respect to this clonotype: A clone one base away is much larger, so this may be a read error. The genes are TRBV6-6 and TRBJ1-3; the D is unclear. The V gene's germline CDR1 is MNHNY and CDR2 SVGAGI (reference sequence). CDR3 length: 14 residues. The CDR3 DNA sequence: TGTGCCAGCAGTTACAGGGTATCTGAAAACACCATATATTTT. Residues: CASSYRVSENTIYF.

A remark on this clonotype: The limits of the CDR3 on the DNA are not certain, so only TCRdb's listed CDR3 is given. The chain is built from TRBV29-1 and TRBJ2-2; TRBD1, the D gene given by the table, was not confirmed from the DNA. A total of 14 residues make up the CDR3, ends included. CDR1 is SQVTM, CDR2 ANQGSEA, per germline. The CDR3 sequence: CSVGRGAVARELFF.

On this clonotype itself: This could be a read error, since a much larger clone is one nucleotide away. V gene TRBV20-1 combines with J gene TRBJ2-7; D not certain. V was trimmed by 6 bases and J by 2 bases, leaving 14 bases between them. The CDR3 consists of 13 residues. Germline assignment: CDR1 DFQATT and CDR2 SNEGSKA (reference sequence). CDR3 sequence reads: CSAAGFDTYEQYF. The CDR3 DNA is TGCAGTGCAGCCGGTTTTGACACCTACGAGCAGTACTTC.

Of note for this clonotype: At one boundary the junction diverges from the germline segment, which might be a read error. This chain links TRBV6-1 with TRBJ1-5, with D unresolved. Germline V lookup: CDR1 MNHNS, CDR2 SASEGT. This CDR3 has 15 residues. The CDR3 here is CASGEVGADNQPQHF. In nucleotides, the CDR3 is TGTGCCAGCGGTGAAGTGGGAGCCGATAATCAGCCCCAGCATTTT.

The V and J genes are TRBV6-5 and TRBJ2-7; no reliable D call. The CDR3 has 14 amino acids. The V gene's germline CDR1 is MNHEY and CDR2 SVGAGI. CDR3 nucleotides: TGTCCAAGTAGTTACTCCCAGGAGAACTACGAGCAGTACTTC. Translating gives CPSSYSQENYEQYF.

As for this clonotype: At one end the junction does not follow the germline gene, possibly because of a read error. The V and J genes are TRBV6-5 and TRBJ1-5, with 9 bases identical to TRBD1. The CDR3 is 14 amino acids. From germline, CDR1 is MNHEY and CDR2 SVGAGI. Here the CDR3 DNA reads TGTGCCAGCAGTTCAACAGGGGGCCCTCAGCACCAGCATTTT. The encoded protein is CASSSTGGPQHQHF.